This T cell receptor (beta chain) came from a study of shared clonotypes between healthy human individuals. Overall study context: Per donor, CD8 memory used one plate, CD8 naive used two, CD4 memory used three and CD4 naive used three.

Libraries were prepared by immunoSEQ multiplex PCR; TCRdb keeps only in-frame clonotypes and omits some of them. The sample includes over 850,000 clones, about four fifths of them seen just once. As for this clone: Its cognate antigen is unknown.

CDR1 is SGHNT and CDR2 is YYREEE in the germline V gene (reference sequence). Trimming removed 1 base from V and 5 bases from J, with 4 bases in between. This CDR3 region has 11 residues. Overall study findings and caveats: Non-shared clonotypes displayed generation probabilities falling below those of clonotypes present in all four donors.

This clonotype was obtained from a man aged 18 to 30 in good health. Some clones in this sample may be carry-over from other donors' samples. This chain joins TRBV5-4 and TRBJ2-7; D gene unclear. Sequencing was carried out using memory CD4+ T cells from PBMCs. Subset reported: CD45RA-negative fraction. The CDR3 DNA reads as TGTGCCAGCAGCTTGAGGGACGAGCAGTACTTC. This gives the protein CASSLRDEQYF. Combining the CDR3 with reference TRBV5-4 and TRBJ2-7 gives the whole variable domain ETGVTQSPTHLIKTRGQQVTLRCSSQSGHNTVSWYQQALGQGPQFIFQYYREEENGRGNFPPRFSGLQFPNYSSELNVNALELDDSALYLCASSLRDEQYFGPGTRLTVT.